This TCR beta chain derives from a study of blood T cell repertoires in COVID-19. Overall study context: From the United States, Italy and Spain came samples of acute and convalescent COVID-19. The cDNA or gDNA used as material had been derived from T cells, B-cell-depleted T cells, or PBMCs.

The CDR3 contains 15 residues. Per the germline V gene, CDR1 is LNHDA and CDR2 is SQIVND (reference sequence). The germline V and J ends were trimmed by 3 bases and 6 bases, with 15 bases remaining between them. Source study methods: Amplification of reference gene primers provided the estimated nucleated cell counts. Generated by immunoSEQ multiplex PCR, the TCRdb table keeps only in-frame clones and is missing some. The D gene and trimming were derived from the DNA, and the V and J assignments and clone size from that table. The data hold 30,000 to 45,000 clones, with 65% to 85% observed a single time.

The chain joins TRBV19 to TRBJ1-5; no clear D gene. The clonotype comes from a man aged 60-69 years in a cohort sampled during active COVID-19. Sequencing input: peripheral blood. The CDR3 reads CASSMGGNRVQPQHF. CDR3 DNA sequence: TGTGCCAGTAGTATGGGAGGGAATCGGGTTCAGCCCCAGCATTTT. Complete variable domain (other parts from reference TRBV19 and TRBJ1-5): DGGITQSPKYLFRKEGQNVTLSCEQNLNHDAMYWYRQDPGQGLRLIYYSQIVNDFQKGDIAEGYSVSREKKESFPLTVTSAQKNPTAFYLCASSMGGNRVQPQHFGDGTRLSIL.